The 32 T cell receptor beta chains below were found in one sample sequenced in a study of blood T cell repertoires in COVID-19 (TCRdb year 2020). The library relied on the immunoSEQ multiplex PCR assay. What TCRdb holds here is the immuneACCESS table cut down to in-frame rearrangements. Part of the clones is not present; checked against another copy, under half of the missing clones reflect an unresolved V gene, and the others are unexplained. In this sample the table shows around 300,000 clones, 80% to 95% of which occur a single time. The ten top clones hold 1.1% of the sample. Sequencing was done on a sample of PBMCs or T cells enriched from blood (not recorded which). Receptors originate from a young woman who had recovered from COVID-19.

This clone was counted once. V is TRBV28 and J is TRBJ2-7; TRBD1 aligns across 11 bases. J gave up 3 bases and V 7 bases, and 5 bases lay outside the gene matches. The germline gives CDR1 MDHEN, CDR2 SYDVKM. This CDR3 comprises 14 residues. CDR3 loop: CASKPGQGVYEQYF. In nucleotides, the CDR3 is TGTGCCAGCAAACCGGGACAGGGGGTCTACGAGCAGTACTTC.

The V and J genes are TRBV7-9 and TRBJ1-2; TRBD1 might be the D (6 bases). V was shortened by 6 bases and J by 1 base, with 15 bases between the two germline ends. The CDR3 length is 15 residues. CDR1 SEHNR and CDR2 FQNEAQ come from the germline V gene (reference sequence). The CDR3 sequence: CASSLGPGVNYGYTF. The CDR3 DNA is TGTGCCAGCAGTTTGGGGCCAGGGGTTAACTATGGCTACACCTTC.

The gene calls are TRBV29-1 and TRBJ1-6, with D possibly TRBD1 on 6 matching bases. Between the trimmed V and J ends, which lost 6 bases and 7 bases, there was a span of 10 bases. CDR1 and CDR2 from the germline V gene are SQVTM and ANQGSEA. CDR3 size: 12 residues. DNA for the CDR3: TGCAGCGTCCGGGACACAAATTCACCCCTCCACTTT. This codes for CSVRDTNSPLHF.

V gene TRBV7-2 combines with J gene TRBJ1-2; no clear D gene. CDR3 size: 12 residues. With 3 bases removed from V and 5 bases from J, the gap between germline ends came to 7 bases. Germline V gene sequence: CDR1 SGHTA, CDR2 FQGNSA. Here the CDR3 reads CASSLNIYGYTF. The DNA of the CDR3 is TGTGCCAGCAGCTTGAACATATATGGCTACACCTTC.

The CDR3 spells CASRTGFSYEQYF. CDR3 DNA sequence: TGTGCCAGCAGGACAGGGTTTTCCTACGAGCAGTACTTC. This chain connects TRBV12-3 or TRBV12-4 to TRBJ2-7, with 7 bases aligning to TRBD1. The CDR3 has 13 amino acids. Unmatched junction bases numbered 3, after V lost 6 bases and J lost 1 base.

Here the CDR3 reads CSVERQGIHEQYF. The CDR3 DNA follows: TGCAGCGTTGAAAGACAGGGAATTCACGAGCAGTACTTC. The chain has TRBV29-1 and TRBJ2-7; TRBD1 matches 7 bases. Germline V gives CDR1 SQVTM, CDR2 ANQGSEA. CDR3 size: 13 residues. The trim removed 2 bases at V and 5 bases at J, leaving 6 bases unmatched.

The rearrangement joins TRBV24-1 to TRBJ1-5, with D hard to call. The V end lost 2 bases, the J end lost 2 bases, and 12 bases lay between the germline ends. Germline assignment: CDR1 KGHDR and CDR2 SFDVKD. This CDR3 spans 16 amino acids. The CDR3 here is CATSDYTALGNQPQHF. Written as DNA, the CDR3 is TGTGCCACCAGTGATTACACAGCCTTAGGCAATCAGCCCCAGCATTTT.

The V and J genes are TRBV9 and TRBJ1-6, with a possible D match to TRBD1 (6 bases). The V end was cut by 2 bases, the J end by 0 bases, with 9 bases between. The CDR3 is 16 amino acids. Germline V gene lookup returns CDR1 SGDLS and CDR2 YYNGEE. The CDR3 region is CASSVTGSSYNSPLHF. CDR3 DNA: TGTGCCAGCAGCGTTACAGGGAGCTCCTATAATTCACCCCTCCACTTT.

The V gene is TRBV4-2, the J gene TRBJ2-2, with TRBD2 matching over 12 bases. The germline V gene encodes CDR1 LGHNA and CDR2 YNFKEQ. The CDR3 is 17 amino acids. With 3 bases clipped from V and 4 bases from J, the junction kept 6 bases outside the gene matches. The CDR3 DNA sequence: TGTGCCAGCAGCCAGCCGACTAGCGGGAGCTTCACCGGGGAGCTGTTTTTT. The encoded protein is CASSQPTSGSFTGELFF.

This rearrangement joins TRBV4-1 to TRBJ2-7, with TRBD1 matching over 10 bases. CDR1 and CDR2 from the germline V gene are MGHRA and YSYEKL. V shed 0 bases, J shed 3 bases, and the junction held 8 bases outside the gene matches. The CDR3 loop spans 17 amino acids. The CDR3 protein is CASSQEQFGTGVYEQYF. The CDR3 nucleotides are TGCGCCAGCAGCCAAGAGCAGTTCGGGACAGGGGTCTACGAGCAGTACTTC.

The chain joins TRBV6-5 to TRBJ1-2, with TRBD1 matching over 7 bases. Germline-derived CDR1 and CDR2 are MNHEY and SVGAGI. This CDR3 comprises 14 residues. V was pared by 1 base and J by 8 bases, with 7 bases of the junction left unmatched. The CDR3 is CASSYYEGAEGYTF. DNA for the CDR3: TGTGCCAGCAGTTACTATGAGGGGGCGGAAGGCTACACCTTC.

The chain carries TRBV27 and TRBJ2-1, with TRBD1 matching over 7 bases. CDR1 is MNHEY and CDR2 is SMNVEV in the germline V gene (reference sequence). This CDR3 is 19 amino acids long. Trimming removed 6 bases from V and 4 bases from J; junction bases left unmatched: 21. The CDR3 spells CASRLTGFNPTRLYNEQFF. The CDR3 coding sequence is TGTGCCAGCAGGTTGACAGGGTTTAACCCAACTCGACTTTACAATGAGCAGTTCTTC.

The chain employs TRBV30 and TRBJ1-3; D unresolved. Germline assignment: CDR1 GTSNPN and CDR2 SVGIG (reference sequence). The CDR3 runs 14 residues. Deletions cut 0 bases from V and 2 bases from J, with 8 bases between. The DNA for the CDR3 is TGTGCCTGGAGTGTCGGCAGGCCTGGAAACACCATATATTTT. It translates to CAWSVGRPGNTIYF.

V gene TRBV2 combines with J gene TRBJ2-5, with a weak D call TRBD1 (5 bases). The germline V gene encodes CDR1 SNHLY and CDR2 FYNNEI. V was shortened by 3 bases and J by 4 bases, with 12 bases between the two germline ends. CDR3 size: 14 residues. CDR3 DNA: TGTGCCAGCAGTGATGGCAGGGCTACAGAGACCCAGTACTTC. Its translation is CASSDGRATETQYF.

The chain couples TRBV27 to TRBJ2-1; TRBD1 aligns across 7 bases. This CDR3 is 17 amino acids long. Germline loops: CDR1 MNHEY, CDR2 SMNVEV (reference sequence). V lost 5 bases and J lost 7; bases outside the gene matches: 17. CDR3 region: CASSLHNDRDIRNEQFF. The CDR3 DNA follows: TGTGCCAGCAGTCTACACAATGACAGGGACATACGGAATGAGCAGTTCTTC.

In its sample, this clone was seen once. This chain uses TRBV29-1 with TRBJ2-2; tentative D call: TRBD2 (5 bases). Trimming cost V 7 bases and J 8 bases, with 11 bases left between them. Germline V gene lookup returns CDR1 SQVTM and CDR2 ANQGSEA. This CDR3 is built from 11 residues. This chain's CDR3 is CSAAREGELFF. The DNA of the CDR3 is TGCAGCGCTGCGAGGGAGGGGGAGCTGTTTTTT.

The sample holds one count of this clone. The chain has TRBV6-5 and TRBJ2-6; D gene ambiguous. Germline-derived CDR1 and CDR2 are MNHEY and SVGAGI. V shed 6 bases and J shed 0 bases, with 9 bases lying between them. This CDR3 is built from 15 residues. This chain's CDR3 is CASRSASSGANVLTF. CDR3 DNA sequence: TGTGCCAGCAGGTCAGCGAGCTCTGGGGCCAACGTCCTGACTTTC.

The table lists this clone with a few counts. This chain uses TRBV27 with TRBJ2-7; 10 nucleotides line up with TRBD2. This CDR3 has 12 amino acids. CDR1 MNHEY and CDR2 SMNVEV come from the germline V gene (reference sequence). J was trimmed by 6 bases and V by 6 bases; bases with no gene match: 2. In nucleotides, the CDR3 is TGTGCCAGCAGGGTAGCGGGAGGCGAGCAGTACTTC. This gives the protein CASRVAGGEQYF.

This chain uses TRBV28 with TRBJ2-7; 9 bases are shared with TRBD1. V lost 5 bases to trimming and J lost 0 bases; unmatched junction nucleotides: 5. Germline V gene lookup returns CDR1 MDHEN and CDR2 SYDVKM. The CDR3 is 15 residues long. CDR3: CASSPPGQGSYEQYF. CDR3 in DNA: TGTGCCAGCAGTCCTCCGGGACAGGGCTCCTACGAGCAGTACTTC.

The rearrangement uses TRBV9 and TRBJ2-2, with 8 bases matching TRBD2. Germline CDR1 SGDLS, CDR2 YYNGEE. J lost 5 bases, V lost 0 bases, and 6 bases had no gene match. The CDR3 loop spans 16 amino acids. The CDR3 spells CASSVAGGRRTGELFF. In DNA, the CDR3 is TGTGCCAGCAGCGTAGCGGGGGGGCGCAGGACCGGGGAGCTGTTTTTT.

The chain combines TRBV28 with TRBJ1-3, with D uncertain. CDR3 length equals 13 residues. Per the germline V gene, CDR1 is MDHEN and CDR2 is SYDVKM. V dropped 4 bases and J dropped 0 bases, with 4 bases sitting between them. CDR3 bases: TGTGCCAGCAGTTACTTCTCTGGAAACACCATATATTTT. Its protein is CASSYFSGNTIYF.

This chain uses TRBV29-1 with TRBJ1-2, with a possible D match to TRBD1 (5 bases). CDR3 size: 12 residues. Per germline, CDR1 SQVTM and CDR2 ANQGSEA. The V gene lost 3 bases and the J gene lost 4 bases, with 9 bases spanning the gap. In nucleotides, the CDR3 is TGCAGCGTTGAGGGGGGGTCCTATGGCTACACCTTC. Translation gives CSVEGGSYGYTF. Full variable domain (outside the CDR3, taken from reference TRBV29-1 and TRBJ1-2): SAVISQKPSRDICQRGTSLTIQCQVDSQVTMMFWYRQQPGQSLTLIATANQGSEATYESGFVIDKFPISRPNLTFSTLTVSNMSPEDSSIYLCSVEGGSYGYTFGSGTRLTVV.

The table lists this clone with a count of one. The rearrangement uses TRBV7-9 and TRBJ2-7; 8 bases match TRBD1. There are 12 residues in the CDR3. Germline trimming cut 8 bases from V and 2 bases from J; bases unmatched to any gene: 2. Germline loops: CDR1 SEHNR, CDR2 FQNEAQ (reference sequence). This CDR3 is CASGTGPYEQYF. The CDR3 DNA sequence: TGTGCCAGCGGGACAGGACCCTACGAGCAGTACTTC.

The V gene is TRBV5-4, the J gene TRBJ2-1; TRBD2 might be the D (5 bases). This CDR3 has 12 residues. The germline gives CDR1 SGHNT, CDR2 YYREEE (reference sequence). Trimming pared 6 bases from V and 11 bases from J, leaving 15 bases between. The DNA of the CDR3 is TGTGCCAGCACCCCCCCCGACGGGAAGCAGTTCTTC. Protein: CASTPPDGKQFF. Complete variable domain (other parts from reference TRBV5-4 and TRBJ2-1): ETGVTQSPTHLIKTRGQQVTLRCSSQSGHNTVSWYQQALGQGPQFIFQYYREEENGRGNFPPRFSGLQFPNYSSELNVNALELDDSALYLCASTPPDGKQFFGPGTRLTVL.

The chain employs TRBV7-3 and TRBJ2-1; 11 nucleotides align to TRBD2. Germline V gene lookup returns CDR1 SGHTA and CDR2 FQGTGA. Trimming cost V 3 bases and J 6 bases; bases outside gene matches: 13. CDR3 length: 18 amino acids. CDR3 DNA: TGTGCCAGCAGCTTTAGCGGGAGGGCCGGGGAATTGGCCAATGAGCAGTTCTTC. Translating it yields CASSFSGRAGELANEQFF.

V gene TRBV9 combines with J gene TRBJ2-3; 8 bases agree with TRBD2. The V segment lost 4 bases and the J segment 4 bases; nucleotides outside the gene matches: 5. CDR3 length equals 14 residues. Germline V CDR1 and CDR2: SGDLS, YYNGEE. This CDR3 is CASSHGLAADTQYF. In nucleotides, the CDR3 is TGTGCCAGCAGCCATGGACTAGCAGCAGATACGCAGTATTTT.

CDR3 DNA: TGTGCCAGTAGTCCCCGGACAGGGGCCCAAATAGGCAATCAGCCCCAGCATTTT. Its protein product is CASSPRTGAQIGNQPQHF. The rearrangement joins TRBV19 to TRBJ1-5, with 9 bases fitting TRBD1. This CDR3 has 18 residues. V shed 5 bases and J 2 bases; nucleotides not matched to a gene: 13. Per germline, CDR1 LNHDA and CDR2 SQIVND (reference sequence). The entire variable domain, with the rest obtained from reference TRBV19 and TRBJ1-5, is as follows: DGGITQSPKYLFRKEGQNVTLSCEQNLNHDAMYWYRQDPGQGLRLIYYSQIVNDFQKGDIAEGYSVSREKKESFPLTVTSAQKNPTAFYLCASSPRTGAQIGNQPQHFGDGTRLSIL.

The rearrangement links TRBV9 to TRBJ2-3; 10 bases map to TRBD2. Germline-derived CDR1 and CDR2 are SGDLS and YYNGEE. This CDR3 spans 13 amino acids. Trimming at V came to 3 bases and at J to 7 bases, leaving 2 bases not matched to a gene. CDR3 DNA sequence: TGTGCCAGCAGCGCTAGCGGGGGAAATACGCAGTATTTT. Its protein is CASSASGGNTQYF.

The genes are TRBV18 and TRBJ1-1; 10 positions agree with TRBD1. Per the germline V gene, CDR1 is KGHSH and CDR2 is LQKENI. This CDR3 spans 15 amino acids. V lost 6 bases and J lost 4; bases outside the gene matches: 8. Written as DNA, the CDR3 is TGTGCCAGCTCGCCGCAGGGACAGGGGAGCACTGAAGCTTTCTTT. Translated: CASSPQGQGSTEAFF.

The gene calls are TRBV4-3 and TRBJ2-2, with TRBD1 matching over 10 bases. V trimming: 0 bases; J trimming: 3 bases; junction bases outside the gene matches: 7. The CDR3 sequence is 18 residues long. In germline, CDR1 is LGHNA, CDR2 YSLEER. The CDR3 nucleotides read TGCGCCAGCAGCCAAGATACCGGGACAGGGGACCACACCGGGGAGCTGTTTTTT. Protein: CASSQDTGTGDHTGELFF.

The rearrangement joins TRBV19 to TRBJ2-7; D is possibly TRBD2 (7 bases). Germline V gene lookup returns CDR1 LNHDA and CDR2 SQIVND (reference sequence). CDR3 length: 14 residues. V was shortened by 6 bases and J by 2 bases, with 14 bases between the two germline ends. The CDR3 sequence is CASSEGGGTYEQYF. CDR3 nucleotides: TGTGCCAGTAGCGAGGGAGGGGGAACCTACGAGCAGTACTTC.

The V and J genes are TRBV7-3 and TRBJ2-2; weak D call: TRBD2 (6 bases). The CDR3 has 17 amino acids. V was cut by 5 bases and J by 1 base, with 17 bases left in between. Germline V CDR1 and CDR2: SGHTA, FQGTGA. CDR3 loop: CASSPKGGVGNTGELFF. In DNA form, the CDR3 reads TGTGCCAGCAGCCCCAAGGGCGGGGTAGGGAACACCGGGGAGCTGTTTTTT.